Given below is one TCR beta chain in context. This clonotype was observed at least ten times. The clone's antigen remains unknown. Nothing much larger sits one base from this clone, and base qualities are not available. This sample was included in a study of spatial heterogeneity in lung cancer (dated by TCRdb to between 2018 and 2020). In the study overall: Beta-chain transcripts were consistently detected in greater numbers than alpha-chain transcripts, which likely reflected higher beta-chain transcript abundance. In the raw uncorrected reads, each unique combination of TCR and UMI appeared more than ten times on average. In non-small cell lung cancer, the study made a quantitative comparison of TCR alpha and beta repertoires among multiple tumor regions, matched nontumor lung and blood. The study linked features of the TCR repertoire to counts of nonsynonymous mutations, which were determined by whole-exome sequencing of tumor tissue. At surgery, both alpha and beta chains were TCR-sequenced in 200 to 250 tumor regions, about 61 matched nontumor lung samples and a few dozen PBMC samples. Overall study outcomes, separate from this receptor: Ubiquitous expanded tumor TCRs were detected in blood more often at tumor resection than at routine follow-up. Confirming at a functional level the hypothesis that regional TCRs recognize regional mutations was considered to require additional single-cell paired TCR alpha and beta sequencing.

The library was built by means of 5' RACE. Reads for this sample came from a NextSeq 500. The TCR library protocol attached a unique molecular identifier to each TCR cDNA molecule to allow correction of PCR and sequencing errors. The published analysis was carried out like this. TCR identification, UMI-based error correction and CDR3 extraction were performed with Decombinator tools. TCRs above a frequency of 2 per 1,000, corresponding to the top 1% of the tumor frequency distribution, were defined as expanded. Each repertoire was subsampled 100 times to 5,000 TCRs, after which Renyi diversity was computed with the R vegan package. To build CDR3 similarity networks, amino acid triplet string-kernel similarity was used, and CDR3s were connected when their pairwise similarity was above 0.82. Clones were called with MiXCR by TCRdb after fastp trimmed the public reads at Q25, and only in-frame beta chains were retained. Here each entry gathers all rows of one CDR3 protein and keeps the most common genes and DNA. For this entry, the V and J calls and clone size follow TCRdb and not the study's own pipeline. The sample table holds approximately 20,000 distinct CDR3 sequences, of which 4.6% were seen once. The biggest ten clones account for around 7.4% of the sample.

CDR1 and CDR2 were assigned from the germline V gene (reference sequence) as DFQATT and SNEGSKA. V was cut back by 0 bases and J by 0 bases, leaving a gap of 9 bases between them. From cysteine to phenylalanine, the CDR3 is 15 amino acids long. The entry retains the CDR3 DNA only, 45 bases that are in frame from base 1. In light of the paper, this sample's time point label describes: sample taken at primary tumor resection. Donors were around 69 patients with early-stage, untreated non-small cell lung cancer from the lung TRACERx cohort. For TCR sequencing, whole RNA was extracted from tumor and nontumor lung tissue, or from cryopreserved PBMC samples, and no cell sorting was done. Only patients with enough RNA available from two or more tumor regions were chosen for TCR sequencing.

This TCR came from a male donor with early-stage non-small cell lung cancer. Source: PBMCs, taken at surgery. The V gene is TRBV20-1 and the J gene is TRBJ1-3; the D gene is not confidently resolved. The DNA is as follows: TGCAGTGCTAGAGATCTCAGGTCCTCTGGAAACACCATATATTTT. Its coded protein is CSARDLRSSGNTIYF.